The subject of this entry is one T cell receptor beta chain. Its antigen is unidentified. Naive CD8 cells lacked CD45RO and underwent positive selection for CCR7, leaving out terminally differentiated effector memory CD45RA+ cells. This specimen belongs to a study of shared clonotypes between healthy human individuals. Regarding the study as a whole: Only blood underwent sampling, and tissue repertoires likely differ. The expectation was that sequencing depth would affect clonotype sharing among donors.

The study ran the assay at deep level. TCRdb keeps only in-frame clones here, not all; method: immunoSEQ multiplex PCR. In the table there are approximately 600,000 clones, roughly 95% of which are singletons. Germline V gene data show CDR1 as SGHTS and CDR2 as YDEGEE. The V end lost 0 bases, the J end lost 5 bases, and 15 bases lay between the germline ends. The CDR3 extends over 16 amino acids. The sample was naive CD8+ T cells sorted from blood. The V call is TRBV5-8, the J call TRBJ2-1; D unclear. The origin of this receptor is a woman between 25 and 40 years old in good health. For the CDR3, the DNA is TGTGCCAGCAGCTTGGGGGTGACAAGAGCTAACAATGAGCAGTTCTTC. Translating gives CASSLGVTRANNEQFF. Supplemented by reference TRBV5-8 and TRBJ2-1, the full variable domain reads EAGVTQSPTHLIKTRGQQATLRCSPISGHTSVYWYQQALGLGLQFLLWYDEGEERNRGNFPPRFSGRQFPNYSSELNVNALELEDSALYLCASSLGVTRANNEQFFGPGTRLTVL.